A selection of T cell receptor beta chains follows, all from one sample in a study of T cell responses to AZD1222 COVID-19 vaccine. Some clones are missing from TCRdb's copy, which holds only in-frame ones; the method was immunoSEQ multiplex PCR. Of about 120,000 clones listed, 92% are singletons. The input for sequencing was peripheral blood, taken 28 days after the second AZD1222 dose. The receptors originated from an adult who received the AZD1222 COVID-19 vaccine. Each CDR3 is given with its conserved first and last residue.

CDR3 protein: CASSLGMQWQGGYEQYF; J gene: TRBJ2-7; V gene: TRBV5-1
CDR3 protein: CASSEGQFNTEAFF; J gene: TRBJ1-1; V gene: TRBV19
CDR3 protein: CASSLKGLTLRNEQFF; J gene: TRBJ2-1; V gene: TRBV7-3
CDR3 protein: CASSLVGGVSNQPQHF; J gene: TRBJ1-5; V gene: TRBV7-2
CDR3 protein: CASSLTWDRTYEQYF; J gene: TRBJ2-7; V gene: TRBV27
CDR3 protein: CASSYSTSLKQYF; J gene: TRBJ2-7; V gene: TRBV6-5
CDR3 protein: CASSPGQGPFVHEQFF; J gene: TRBJ2-1; V gene: TRBV7-3
CDR3 protein: CASSLAGGGNEQFF; J gene: TRBJ2-1; V gene: TRBV28
CDR3 protein: CSASPGSANYGYTF; J gene: TRBJ1-2; V gene: TRBV20-1
CDR3 protein: CASSQGLAGEIDEQFF; J gene: TRBJ2-1; V gene: TRBV4-1
CDR3 protein: CASKDSAAGNTGELFF; J gene: TRBJ2-2; V gene: TRBV19
CDR3 protein: CASSLFPDSTDTQYF; J gene: TRBJ2-3; V gene: TRBV13
CDR3 protein: CASSLGASEYNEQFF; J gene: TRBJ2-1; V gene: TRBV11-2
CDR3 protein: CASSLGRATDTQYF; J gene: TRBJ2-3; V gene: TRBV5-4
CDR3 protein: CASSLSGTGLYEQYF; J gene: TRBJ2-7; V gene: TRBV5-8
CDR3 protein: CASKAGITDTQYF; J gene: TRBJ2-3; V gene: TRBV5-1
CDR3 protein: CASSLDRVSSPLHF; J gene: TRBJ1-6; V gene: TRBV5-1
CDR3 protein: CASSFAGSDSPLHF; J gene: TRBJ1-6; V gene: TRBV19
CDR3 protein: CASSLSSGTGVYEQYF; J gene: TRBJ2-7; V gene: TRBV27
CDR3 protein: CASSPREGVWNSYEQYF; J gene: TRBJ2-7; V gene: TRBV5-1
CDR3 protein: CASSPFRPRETSYEQYF; J gene: TRBJ2-7; V gene: TRBV23-1
CDR3 protein: CASSLAPGTGVKEQYF; J gene: TRBJ2-7; V gene: TRBV5-6
CDR3 protein: CASSFLSGGTDTQYF; J gene: TRBJ2-3; V gene: TRBV7-8
CDR3 protein: CASSVGRGNYGYTF; J gene: TRBJ1-2; V gene: TRBV9
CDR3 protein: CASSEITGPNYGYTF; J gene: TRBJ1-2; V gene: TRBV6-1
CDR3 protein: CASRTGLYSNQPQHF; J gene: TRBJ1-5; V gene: TRBV19
CDR3 protein: CASSLSFAGSYGYTF; J gene: TRBJ1-2; V gene: TRBV3-1/TRBV3-2
CDR3 protein: CASSFNRDSLNTEAFF; J gene: TRBJ1-1; V gene: TRBV7-9
CDR3 protein: CASSKHRDRGQIGSAHSPLHF; J gene: TRBJ1-6; V gene: TRBV21-1
CDR3 protein: CASINRYSPGYTF; J gene: TRBJ1-2; V gene: TRBV19
CDR3 protein: CSAKGQGFDGYTF; J gene: TRBJ1-2; V gene: TRBV29-1
CDR3 protein: CASLGGRTEAFF; J gene: TRBJ1-1; V gene: TRBV2
CDR3 protein: CASSRGREAFF; J gene: TRBJ1-1; V gene: TRBV7-9
CDR3 protein: CASTAGTGGNSPLHF; J gene: TRBJ1-6; V gene: TRBV6-5
CDR3 protein: CASSNTGGWYGYTF; J gene: TRBJ1-2; V gene: TRBV19
CDR3 protein: CATTSPLSYEQYF; J gene: TRBJ2-7; V gene: TRBV2
CDR3 protein: CASIITGGFPTGELFF; J gene: TRBJ2-2; V gene: TRBV19
CDR3 protein: CASSIAQGNSPLHF; J gene: TRBJ1-6; V gene: TRBV19
CDR3 protein: CASSLAGHYGYTF; J gene: TRBJ1-2; V gene: TRBV6-5
CDR3 protein: CASSITGTRDYNEQFF; J gene: TRBJ2-1; V gene: TRBV19
CDR3 protein: CASSLGRDTQYF; J gene: TRBJ2-3; V gene: TRBV7-3
CDR3 protein: CASSEALRGGIPQPQHF; J gene: TRBJ1-5; V gene: TRBV6-1
CDR3 protein: CASSPGQSNQPQHF; J gene: TRBJ1-5; V gene: TRBV5-1
CDR3 protein: CASTSPTEAFF; J gene: TRBJ1-1; V gene: TRBV28
CDR3 protein: CASSFGYEQYF; J gene: TRBJ2-7; V gene: TRBV12-3/TRBV12-4
CDR3 protein: CAWGQGDEQYF; J gene: TRBJ2-7; V gene: TRBV30
CDR3 protein: CASSVDGGSSYEQYF; J gene: TRBJ2-7; V gene: TRBV9
CDR3 protein: CASSVGGPFSYNEQFF; J gene: TRBJ2-1; V gene: TRBV9